The 15 T cell receptor beta chains below all came from one sample that was sequenced in a study of OX40 agonist ivuxolimab in advanced cancers. Generated by immunoSEQ multiplex PCR, the TCRdb table keeps only in-frame clones and is missing some. The sample carries over 30,000 clones, roughly 80% recorded once. Sequencing used CD4+ or CD8+ T cells sorted from blood, obtained in a trial of the OX40 agonist ivuxolimab. The receptors derive from an adult with an advanced solid tumor such as melanoma, head and neck, liver or kidney cancer.

Note on this clone: The same CDR3 also results from other DNA sequences found in this sample. CDR3 DNA sequence: TGTGCCAGCTCACCCGCAGGGACAGGGTTCTACGAGCAGTACTTC. Protein sequence: CASSPAGTGFYEQYF. V is TRBV18 and J is TRBJ2-7, with TRBD1 identical over 9 bases. Per the germline V gene, CDR1 is KGHSH and CDR2 is LQKENI. The V and J ends lost 3 bases and 3 bases, in that order; junction bases with no gene match: 6. This CDR3 spans 15 amino acids.

The J gene is TRBJ2-1, the V gene TRBV9, with 7 bases fitting TRBD1. V dropped 1 base and J dropped 4; count of bases not matched to a gene: 5. CDR3 size: 15 residues. Germline lookup yields CDR1 SGDLS and CDR2 YYNGEE. The CDR3 bases are TGTGCCAGCAGCGTAAGAGGGGACAGTTACAATGAGCAGTTCTTC. Its translation: CASSVRGDSYNEQFF.

The chain couples TRBV4-2 to TRBJ1-2; D gene unclear. There are 14 residues in the CDR3. CDR1 is LGHNA and CDR2 is YNFKEQ in the germline V gene. V lost 1 base to trimming and J lost 6 bases, with 12 bases between them. The CDR3 region is CASSQVASDHGYTF. The CDR3 bases are TGTGCCAGCAGCCAAGTGGCCTCGGACCATGGCTACACCTTC.

The rearrangement links TRBV7-3 to TRBJ2-1; 14 bases are a match to TRBD2. Germline V gene lookup returns CDR1 SGHTA and CDR2 FQGTGA. This CDR3 has 17 residues. Trimming took 5 bases from V and 4 from J; bases not matched to a gene: 7. CDR3 sequence (DNA): TGTGCCAGCAGCCCGACTAGCGGGGGGGCCCCTTACAATGAGCAGTTCTTC. Its protein product is CASSPTSGGAPYNEQFF.

This rearrangement joins TRBV18 to TRBJ2-3, with D tentatively TRBD1 (5 bases). V lost 1 base and J lost 1, with 6 bases in between. This CDR3 has 14 amino acids. Germline V lookup: CDR1 KGHSH, CDR2 LQKENI. CDR3 amino acids: CASSPQGGTDTQYF. The CDR3 DNA follows: TGTGCCAGCTCACCACAAGGGGGCACAGATACGCAGTATTTT.

The genes are TRBV12-2 and TRBJ1-1. TRBV12-2 is a pseudogene locus. The CDR3 loop spans 17 amino acids. CDR3 in amino acids: CASRLLSDSGRGYGAFF. In nucleotides, the CDR3 is TGTGCAAGTCGCTTACTATCGGACTCGGGACGTGGTTATGGAGCTTTCTTT.

The V gene is TRBV10-1, the J gene TRBJ1-3; 11 positions match TRBD1. The germline V gene has CDR1 WNHNN and CDR2 SYGVQD (reference sequence). The CDR3 covers 16 residues. Trimming cost V 8 bases and J 0 bases; bases outside gene matches: 6. This CDR3 reads CASGSDRGLSGNTIYF. DNA of the CDR3: TGCGCCAGCGGGTCGGACAGGGGGCTCTCTGGAAACACCATATATTTT.

A single count supports this clone. The rearrangement uses TRBV6-5 and TRBJ1-2, with D unclear. Germline CDR1 is MNHEY and CDR2 is SVGAGI. The CDR3 totals 11 residues. Trimming took 4 bases from V and 8 from J, leaving 8 bases between them. CDR3 DNA: TGTGCCAGCAGTTCCCGGACCGGCTACACCTTC. It codes for CASSSRTGYTF.

The chain couples TRBV7-6 to TRBJ2-4; TRBD1 matches 12 bases. V gave up 6 bases and J gave up 3 bases; unmatched junction bases: 15. The germline V gene has CDR1 SGHVS and CDR2 FNYEAQ. This CDR3 comprises 19 residues. In nucleotides, the CDR3 is TGTGCCAGCAGTCCGAGGGGGACAGGGGGCCGGTCGGGCAAAAACATTCAGTACTTC. Protein sequence: CASSPRGTGGRSGKNIQYF.

The chain joins TRBV7-2 to TRBJ2-5; 8 bases are shared with TRBD2. V shed 3 bases and J 5 bases; nucleotides not matched to a gene: 11. There are 16 residues in the CDR3. Looked up from germline, CDR1 is SGHTA and CDR2 is FQGNSA. The CDR3 nucleotides are TGTGCCAGCAGCTTTGATTTAACGGGGGGGCGGGAGACCCAGTACTTC. Encoded protein: CASSFDLTGGRETQYF.

This chain uses TRBV11-2 with TRBJ1-5; 9 nucleotides agree with TRBD1. The CDR3 runs 15 residues. CDR1 and CDR2 (germline): SGHAT, FQNNGV. V trimming: 4 bases; J trimming: 6 bases; junction bases outside the gene matches: 7. CDR3 nucleotide sequence: TGTGCCAGCAGCTCGGGACAGGGAATTTCTCAGCCCCAGCATTTT. Protein: CASSSGQGISQPQHF. The entire variable domain, with the rest obtained from reference TRBV11-2 and TRBJ1-5, is as follows: EAGVAQSPRYKIIEKRQSVAFWCNPISGHATLYWYQQILGQGPKLLIQFQNNGVVDDSQLPKDRFSAERLKGVDSTLKIQPAKLEDSAVYLCASSSGQGISQPQHFGDGTRLSIL.

This chain links TRBV21-1 with TRBJ1-3; the table's D call TRBD1 went unverified against the DNA. TRBV21-1 counts as a pseudogene. This CDR3 has 16 residues. CDR3 bases: TGTGCCAGCAGCAGTAGGGACAGGGGGTCTGGAAACACCATATATTTT. Translated, it gives CASSSRDRGSGNTIYF.

The chain is built from TRBV18 and TRBJ2-5, with 8 bases fitting TRBD1. Germline CDR1 and CDR2: KGHSH and LQKENI. After removal of 0 bases from V and 5 bases from J, the junction contained 5 bases not matched to a gene. This CDR3 is 15 amino acids long. Here the CDR3 DNA reads TGTGCCAGCTCACCACCGGCAGGGGGCTCTGAGACCCAGTACTTC. Encoded protein: CASSPPAGGSETQYF. The variable domain in full, with the rest retrieved from reference TRBV18 and TRBJ2-5, is NAGVMQNPRHLVRRRGQEARLRCSPMKGHSHVYWYRQLPEEGLKFMVYLQKENIIDESGMPKERFSAEFPKEGPSILRIQQVVRGDSAAYFCASSPPAGGSETQYFGPGTRLLVL.

The V and J genes are TRBV27 and TRBJ1-2; D not certain. Germline V CDR1 and CDR2: MNHEY, SMNVEV (reference sequence). With 4 bases removed from V and 4 bases from J, the gap between germline ends came to 22 bases. The CDR3 runs 17 residues. The CDR3 spells CASSSRSPGRWGYGYTF. CDR3 DNA: TGTGCCAGCAGTTCTCGGTCCCCCGGGCGGTGGGGCTATGGCTACACCTTC.

The rearrangement links TRBV19 to TRBJ1-2; D unclear. V was cut by 5 bases and J by 8 bases, with 15 bases left in between. The CDR3 consists of 13 residues. The germline V gene has CDR1 LNHDA and CDR2 SQIVND (reference sequence). CDR3 protein: CASSSGVSLGYTF. As DNA, the CDR3 is TGTGCCAGTAGTTCCGGGGTCTCCTTGGGCTACACCTTC.